This passage covers 31 T cell receptor beta chains from one sample sequenced in a study of blood T cells in healthy people across ages. A second PCR of about 6 to 11 cycles used a sample-barcoded 5' primer and a J-beta primer mix. TCRdb processed the 5' RACE reads anew with MiXCR; each CDR3 protein has one entry. This table has nearly 1 million distinct CDR3 sequences, around 54% appearing once. The sample consisted of blood. These receptors originate from a woman aged 55-69 years in good health.

This clonotype was observed a few times. V usage is TRBV20-1 and J usage is TRBJ2-3; D is ambiguous. Germline CDR1 reads DFQATT; CDR2 reads SNEGSKA (reference sequence). V gave up 7 bases and J gave up 2 bases, with 10 bases separating them. The CDR3 contains 12 residues. The CDR3 DNA reads as TGCAGTGAAAGATCTTCCACAGATACGCAGTATTTT. This encodes CSERSSTDTQYF.

V gene TRBV20-1 combines with J gene TRBJ2-5, with 9 bases aligning to TRBD2. Trimming at V came to 6 bases and at J to 4 bases, leaving 9 bases not matched to a gene. This CDR3 comprises 14 residues. Germline V gene lookup returns CDR1 DFQATT and CDR2 SNEGSKA (reference sequence). CDR3 coding DNA: TGCAGTGCAACGGAGGGACTAGCAAGAGAGACCCAGTACTTC. Its translation is CSATEGLARETQYF.

On this clonotype itself: Given a much more abundant clone one base away, this may be a read error. The J gene is TRBJ2-1, the V gene TRBV10-3, with 8 bases fitting TRBD1. Losses at the gene ends were 0 bases for V and 10 bases for J; bases not matched to a gene: 17. This CDR3 has 18 amino acids. From germline, CDR1 is ENHRY and CDR2 SYGVKD. In DNA form, the CDR3 reads TGTGCCATCAGTGAGTCGACCCCCGGGACAGGCTTATCCTACGAGCAGTTCTTC. Translation: CAISESTPGTGLSYEQFF.

The chain uses TRBV29-1 and TRBJ2-7; 7 nucleotides match TRBD1. This CDR3 spans 15 amino acids. Per the germline V gene, CDR1 is SQVTM and CDR2 is ANQGSEA. Trimming cost V 7 bases and J 2 bases; bases outside gene matches: 14. For the CDR3, the DNA is TGCAGCGCCCCCGGCTTTGTACAGGGGACCTACGAGCAGTACTTC. Encoded protein: CSAPGFVQGTYEQYF.

This clonotype has more than one count but fewer than ten. This chain links TRBV12-3 or TRBV12-4 with TRBJ2-5, with 8 bases that match TRBD2. The length of the CDR3 is 11 residues. Losses at the gene ends were 5 bases for V and 9 bases for J; bases not matched to a gene: 2. The CDR3 loop is CASSPGGAQYF. The CDR3 bases are TGTGCCAGCAGTCCGGGGGGGGCCCAGTACTTC.

This chain joins TRBV29-1 and TRBJ1-2, with D hard to call. CDR1 and CDR2 from the germline V gene are SQVTM and ANQGSEA. V was pared by 7 bases and J by 3 bases, with 9 bases between. This CDR3 is 11 amino acids long. This chain's CDR3 is CSAVVDYGYTF. The CDR3 region has the DNA TGCAGCGCGGTGGTCGACTATGGCTACACCTTC.

V is TRBV19 and J is TRBJ2-5; TRBD2 matches 10 bases. This CDR3 region has 15 residues. Germline V gene sequence: CDR1 LNHDA, CDR2 SQIVND (reference sequence). The ends lost 8 bases at V and 3 bases at J; junction bases unmatched: 9. CDR3 amino acids: CASSGLAVKEETQYF. The CDR3 region has the DNA TGTGCCAGTTCCGGACTAGCGGTTAAAGAAGAGACCCAGTACTTC.

The V call is TRBV30, the J call TRBJ2-7; D is possibly TRBD1 (5 bases). CDR1 is GTSNPN, CDR2 SVGIG, per germline (reference sequence). This CDR3 comprises 15 residues. V was shortened by 2 bases and J by 0 bases, with 14 bases between the two germline ends. CDR3 coding DNA: TGTGCCTGGAGTATGGGTACAGGTGGCTCCTACGAGCAGTACTTC. It is translated as CAWSMGTGGSYEQYF.

J is TRBJ2-1 and V is TRBV24-1; no firm D call. From germline, CDR1 is KGHDR and CDR2 SFDVKD. The CDR3 has 15 amino acids. Trimming cost V 4 bases and J 3 bases, with 12 bases left between them. CDR3 coding DNA: TGTGCCACCAGTGACGCCCGGACGGGCTACAATGAGCAGTTCTTC. Encoded protein: CATSDARTGYNEQFF.

The sample holds a few counts of this clonotype. CDR3 nucleotide sequence: TGTGCCAGCCGACTGGGACTAGCGCCGGTTACAGATACGCAGTATTTT. Translation: CASRLGLAPVTDTQYF. The rearrangement uses TRBV6-2 or TRBV6-3 and TRBJ2-3, with TRBD2 identical over 10 bases. Losses at the gene ends were 8 bases for V and 3 bases for J; bases not matched to a gene: 11. The CDR3 totals 16 residues. Germline V lookup: CDR1 MNHEY, CDR2 SVGEGT.

This sequence joins TRBV2 and TRBJ1-6; TRBD1 is a possible D gene (6 bases). The length of the CDR3 is 16 residues. V was cut by 5 bases and J by 10 bases, with 21 bases left in between. Germline lookup yields CDR1 SNHLY and CDR2 FYNNEI. CDR3 DNA: TGTGCCAGCAGTATCACTCAGGGGAGTCTGAGATCACCCCTCCACTTT. As protein: CASSITQGSLRSPLHF.

The chain links TRBV21-1 to TRBJ2-7; the table gives TRBD1 as D, unverified against the DNA. Judging by the DNA end, TRBJ2-5 fits better; the J call may be wrong. TRBV21-1 is given as a pseudogene. The CDR3 extends over 14 amino acids. In DNA form, the CDR3 reads TGTGCCAGCAGCTCCCGGACGGGGCTGGAGACCCAGTACTTC. Encoded protein: CASSSRTGLETQYF.

The genes are TRBV6-5 and TRBJ2-5, with 10 bases aligning to TRBD2. The J call could be wrong; TRBJ2-7 is a better fit for the DNA end. Per germline, CDR1 MNHEY and CDR2 SVGAGI. The CDR3 runs to 15 residues. This CDR3 reads CASTRSSGSFYEQYF. Written as DNA, the CDR3 is TGTGCCAGCACCCGTTCTAGCGGGAGTTTCTACGAGCAGTACTTC.

This clonotype was counted a few times. V usage is TRBV7-2 and J usage is TRBJ2-7, with D unresolved. CDR3 size: 13 residues. V was pared by 5 bases and J by 4 bases, with 12 bases between. Germline V lookup: CDR1 SGHTA, CDR2 FQGNSA. CDR3 in amino acids: CASSLMIGYEQYF. The CDR3 nucleotides are TGTGCCAGCAGCCTAATGATTGGTTACGAGCAGTACTTC.

The V gene is TRBV7-2, the J gene TRBJ2-7; no clear D gene. This CDR3 region has 14 residues. Germline CDR1 is SGHTA and CDR2 is FQGNSA. Trimming pared 0 bases from V and 0 bases from J, leaving 6 bases between. CDR3 DNA: TGTGCCAGCAGCTTAGCTGAAGACTCCTACGAGCAGTACTTC. This codes for CASSLAEDSYEQYF.

This chain joins TRBV6-2 or TRBV6-3 and TRBJ2-1; 9 nucleotides match TRBD2. The germline CDR1 and CDR2 sequences are MNHEY and SVGEGT. The V and J ends lost 6 bases and 4 bases, in that order; junction bases with no gene match: 10. This CDR3 contains 16 residues. The CDR3 loop is CASSFRPGLAYNEQFF. The CDR3 DNA reads as TGTGCCAGCAGCTTTAGACCGGGACTAGCATACAATGAGCAGTTCTTC.

The gene calls are TRBV20-1 and TRBJ1-5; the D is unclear. The CDR3 spans 16 residues. Trimming took off 1 base at V and 0 bases at J, with 13 bases between the two ends. The germline V gene encodes CDR1 DFQATT and CDR2 SNEGSKA (reference sequence). CDR3 sequence: CSARVGGSYSNQPQHF. CDR3 coding DNA: TGCAGTGCTAGAGTTGGCGGCAGTTATAGCAATCAGCCCCAGCATTTT.

The gene calls are TRBV6-5 and TRBJ2-1, with 12 bases that match TRBD2. The DNA end is a closer match to TRBJ2-7, so the J assignment may be wrong. The CDR3 is 16 residues long. CDR1 and CDR2 (germline): MNHEY, SVGAGI. The CDR3 region has the DNA TGTGCCAGCAGACAAGGGACTAGCGGGCTGTACAATGAGCAGTACTTC. Its protein is CASRQGTSGLYNEQYF.

The rearrangement uses TRBV9 and TRBJ1-4; D gene uncertain. Trimming shortened V by 5 bases and J by 10 bases, and 15 bases separated the two germline ends. Germline lookup yields CDR1 SGDLS and CDR2 YYNGEE. The CDR3 has 13 residues. CDR3 bases: TGTGCCAGCAGACCTACTTGGGGAGGAAAACTGTTTTTT. It is translated as CASRPTWGGKLFF.

The V call is TRBV18, the J call TRBJ2-5; D gene ambiguous. The V gene lost 3 bases and the J gene lost 3 bases, with 14 bases spanning the gap. The germline CDR1 and CDR2 sequences are KGHSH and LQKENI. There are 15 residues in the CDR3. The CDR3 loop is CASSPSYRKEETQYF. CDR3 sequence (DNA): TGTGCCAGCTCACCTTCCTATAGAAAAGAAGAGACCCAGTACTTC.

This clonotype has a single count. The J gene is TRBJ2-6, the V gene TRBV2; perhaps TRBD1 as D (6 bases). The CDR3 is 16 residues long. With 10 bases removed from V and 0 bases from J, the gap between germline ends came to 16 bases. Germline loops: CDR1 SNHLY, CDR2 FYNNEI. CDR3 residues: CAIHRTVPSGANVLTF. The DNA for the CDR3 is TGTGCCATCCATAGGACAGTTCCCTCTGGGGCCAACGTCCTGACTTTC.

This clonotype was observed a single time. V usage is TRBV20-1 and J usage is TRBJ2-3; D unclear. V lost 0 bases, J lost 6 bases, and 10 bases lay in between. Germline CDR1 and CDR2: DFQATT and SNEGSKA (reference sequence). The CDR3 runs 13 residues. In DNA, the CDR3 is TGCAGTGCTAGAGATCCGCTCATCGATACGCAGTATTTT. Protein sequence: CSARDPLIDTQYF.

To note about this clonotype: A read error may be the cause here, since a much bigger clone is one base away. The chain links TRBV29-1 to TRBJ1-4; D unresolved. Trimming removed 2 bases at V and 2 bases at J, with 15 bases between. Germline V gives CDR1 SQVTM, CDR2 ANQGSEA. CDR3 length: 16 amino acids. The CDR3 sequence: CSVEYMVPSTNEKLFF. The CDR3 region has the DNA TGCAGCGTTGAATATATGGTCCCCTCTACTAATGAAAAACTGTTTTTT.

This clonotype has more than one count but fewer than ten. The V call is TRBV24-1, the J call TRBJ1-4, with D tentatively TRBD1 (6 bases). This CDR3 comprises 13 residues. Trimming pared 6 bases from V and 7 bases from J, leaving 11 bases between. CDR1 and CDR2 (germline): KGHDR, SFDVKD. The CDR3 is CATSHPGVEKLFF. CDR3 nucleotides: TGTGCCACCAGTCATCCAGGGGTTGAAAAACTGTTTTTT.

This clonotype was seen only a few times. This sequence joins TRBV20-1 and TRBJ2-5; 7 nucleotides line up with TRBD1. Germline loops: CDR1 DFQATT, CDR2 SNEGSKA (reference sequence). V gave up 7 bases and J gave up 3 bases; unmatched junction bases: 2. CDR3 size: 11 residues. The CDR3 region is CSVDREETQYF. DNA for the CDR3: TGCAGTGTCGACAGGGAAGAGACCCAGTACTTC.

This clonotype was detected a few times. V gene TRBV6-2 or TRBV6-3 combines with J gene TRBJ2-7, with D unclear. Trimming stripped 0 bases from V and 5 bases from J, with 5 bases between. Germline loops: CDR1 MNHEY, CDR2 SVGEGT. The CDR3 has 12 residues. For the CDR3, the DNA is TGTGCCAGCAGTTACTCGATAGACGAGCAGTACTTC. This gives the protein CASSYSIDEQYF.

A few counts support this clonotype. The rearrangement uses TRBV28 and TRBJ2-4; tentatively, D is TRBD2 (5 bases). The CDR3 spans 14 residues. V was clipped by 6 bases and J by 4 bases, with 13 bases between them. The germline V gene has CDR1 MDHEN and CDR2 SYDVKM. The CDR3 sequence is CASRAKDLKNIQYF. The CDR3 nucleotides read TGTGCCAGCAGGGCTAAGGACTTAAAAAACATTCAGTACTTC.

The chain combines TRBV30 with TRBJ2-3, with 8 bases matching TRBD2. Unmatched junction bases numbered 5, after V lost 2 bases and J lost 1 base. CDR1 is GTSNPN and CDR2 is SVGIG in the germline V gene (reference sequence). CDR3 length: 15 residues. CDR3 in amino acids: CAWSFSGTRTDTQYF. The CDR3 coding sequence is TGTGCCTGGAGTTTTAGCGGGACCCGCACAGATACGCAGTATTTT.

V usage is TRBV18 and J usage is TRBJ2-2, with D perhaps TRBD1 (5 bases). The CDR3 runs to 13 residues. V was shortened by 8 bases and J by 1 base, with 8 bases between the two germline ends. Per the germline V gene, CDR1 is KGHSH and CDR2 is LQKENI. In DNA form, the CDR3 reads TGTGCCAGCGCCGGACAGAACACCGGGGAGCTGTTTTTT. Its translation is CASAGQNTGELFF.

This clonotype was seen just once. Here the CDR3 DNA reads TGTGCCAGCAGCCCTGAGAACTTAAACAATGAGCAGTTCTTC. This translates into CASSPENLNNEQFF. The gene calls are TRBV7-9 and TRBJ2-7; the D is unclear. TRBJ2-1 explains the end of the DNA better; the J call may be wrong. Germline lookup yields CDR1 SEHNR and CDR2 FQNEAQ (reference sequence). CDR3 length: 14 amino acids.

The chain employs TRBV7-8 and TRBJ2-6, with D unresolved. The CDR3 has 17 residues. Germline CDR1 is SGHVS and CDR2 is FQNEAQ. The ends were cut back, 0 bases at V and 3 bases at J, with 12 bases in the middle. The CDR3 sequence: CASSLAFSRSGANVLTF. In DNA, the CDR3 is TGTGCCAGCAGCTTAGCATTTTCCAGGAGTGGGGCCAACGTCCTGACTTTC.